The sequence of this T cell receptor (beta chain) was determined in a study of cytomegalovirus exposure and HLA in healthy donors (dated by TCRdb to the late 2010s). About the investigation overall: In an earlier analysis of roughly 500 of the donors, 250 to 350 Gb of sequence data and 117 million unique TCR beta sequences from about 190 million T cells were reported. Approximately 310 gigabases of sequencing data and 78 million or so unique TCR sequences were included in an early release covering around 600 HLA-typed donors. Of the roughly 400 genotyped donors, less than 90% were placed in the genetic ancestry cluster associated with self-reported Caucasian donors. The aim of the study was to test whether cataloging public T cell receptors could identify signatures of past pathogen exposure. The T cell repertoires of 670 or so subjects were profiled by immunosequencing and related to cytomegalovirus serostatus. Along with the roughly 700-subject first cohort, a separate validation cohort of over a hundred different subjects was used. High-throughput TCR immunosequencing, statistical association of individual TCRs with disease status, and machine learning were combined to predict cytomegalovirus infection status. In a later analysis, previously published TCR beta repertoires from about 670 donors were re-analyzed and high-resolution HLA genotyping was added so that TCR occurrence patterns could be studied. In the later analysis, no new phenotypic data were used to find candidate immune exposures; instead, reliance was placed on TCR beta sequences and their occurrence across donors. In an earlier analysis of 587 of the donors, high-throughput TCR beta sequencing was used to judge whether each TCR beta V gene segment behaved as functional or pseudogenic. Donor age, sex, ethnicity and CMV serostatus were collected together with the repertoire data. A later genetic analysis used genome-wide SNP genotypes for about 60% of the roughly 700 donors, treating that subset as a discovery cohort. All discovery cohort repertoires had been generated using a single sequencing platform. HLA typing covered class I and class II loci at four-digit resolution. The number of typed donors differed by locus: about 620-630 for A, B, C, DRB1 and DQB1; 522 for DQA1; around 610 for DPA1; and about 470 for DPB1. A few DR-DQ haplotypes were treated as single units for association and clustering because of strong linkage in the cohort. Among 398 genotyped donors of the cohort, an average of approximately 240,000 unique TCR beta nucleotide sequences were sequenced per donor, roughly 18% of them non-productive. Here is what the overall study found, with its caveats: In a later analysis, the rate of TCR association differed among HLA loci, with DRB1 alleles having the most associated TCRs and HLA-C alleles having the fewest. When HLA alleles, especially DR and DQ, strongly co-occurred, attributing TCR associations to individual alleles was difficult. Because HLA typing was unavailable for some donors at each locus, only the typed subset was used in association tests. Linkage disequilibrium might explain the correlated functional status among segregating V segments, but an unknown experimental factor could not be ruled out. Some IMGT-functional V segments, including TRBV6-2 and TRBV6-3, could not be told apart with the 87-base-pair reads, so those segments were excluded. The authors suggested that the approach could potentially be generalized to other disease states and immunological phenotypes. The classifier was reported to diagnose cytomegalovirus status with high specificity and sensitivity in both the original cohort and the validation cohort. Specific HLA alleles were associated with 16,951 TCR beta sequences at a false discovery rate of 0.05 in a later analysis. According to a later analysis, parvovirus B19, influenza, CMV and Epstein-Barr virus appeared linked to several top co-occurrence clusters. A further reported finding was that TCR beta sequences accurately predicted the HLA-A and HLA-B alleles for most subjects in the first cohort. An earlier analysis of 587 of the donors showed that most TCR beta V segments appeared in productive rearrangements either about 90% or about 30% of the time, which broadly matched IMGT annotations. CMV serostatus was the only immune exposure information available for the cohort. The sequencing pipeline was judged likely to have produced a cluster of highly shared sequence variants as a technical artifact. In a later analysis, HLA-associated TCR beta chains were found to be more clonally expanded and to have lower generation probabilities than equally common non-associated chains. Across donors, most TCR sequences were observed very rarely, whereas some public TCRs were present in many individuals. According to a later analysis, most CMV-associated TCR beta chains appeared to be HLA-restricted, and the HLA associations seemed to be driven largely by CMV exposure. This cohort had only TCR beta chains sequenced, and the lack of alpha or paired-chain data limited which features could be detected. An association between a missense DCLRE1C variant and V-gene and J-gene trimming of TCR beta chains was found in a later genetic analysis and replicated in an independent cohort. According to a later genetic analysis, donors in an Asian-associated ancestry cluster had fewer N-insertions in productive TCRs than the approximately 630-donor mean. Three of the identified cytomegalovirus-associated TCR beta chains were confirmed in vitro to be specific for cytomegalovirus antigens. Because counts were too low, about 18 rarely observed V segments, including chromosome 9 orphons, were excluded from the earlier analysis of some 590 of the donors. The study listed over 150 TCR beta chains as associated with cytomegalovirus. Presence/absence analyses assumed roughly uniform sequencing depth across donors, an assumption that may not hold.

In the case of this clone: Its antigen is not yet known. Nothing much larger sits one base from this clone, and base qualities are not available.

From a lookup of the germline V gene (reference sequence), CDR1 and CDR2 are MNHNY and SVGAGI. Including cysteine and phenylalanine, the CDR3 has 13 amino acids. CDR3 DNA only is kept here, 39 bases in frame from base 1. V drops 2 bases and J drops 0 bases, leaving 4 bases in between. The cohort consisted of hundreds of healthy bone marrow donors. All cohort members were sampled while nominally healthy, although unrecorded immune exposures were likely present. The donor tested CMV seronegative, placing the donor among the 350 to 400 seronegative members of the cohort. Each donor provided a peripheral blood sample, and peripheral blood mononuclear cells were used for TCR beta sequencing. Genomic DNA extraction from the blood cell samples was performed with the Qiagen DNeasy Blood Extraction Kit. Library construction relied on the immunoSEQ multiplex PCR assay. A mixture of 60 forward primers for TCR Vbeta segments and 13 reverse primers for TCR Jbeta segments was used in the multiplex PCR. The CDR3 region of rearranged TCR beta genes was amplified from genomic DNA with a multiplex PCR assay. The Illumina HiSeq System was used to sequence the amplified TCR beta libraries as 87-base-pair reads. The paper's data handling went like this. In a later analysis, some 80 million unique TCR beta chains were counted across the 666 repertoires, and about 9.9 million of these chains were shared by at least two donors. Raw reads were error-corrected and collapsed into unique sequences with a nearest-neighbor algorithm that merged closely related sequences to remove PCR and sequencing errors. V, D and J gene segments were assigned by aligning CDR3 sequences to IMGT reference sequences. For a sequence to be retained, at least a six-nucleotide match to both a V gene segment and a J gene segment was required. Rearrangements were called productive when the CDR3 lacked stop codons and stayed in frame with V and J; all others were non-productive. CDR3 was defined by IMGT convention, running from the second conserved V-encoded cysteine to the conserved J-encoded phenylalanine. The earlier analysis of 450 to 750 of the donors excluded any sequence lacking an unambiguous match to a single V gene segment. In an earlier analysis of a few hundred of the donors, a V segment was called functional when productive rearrangements were above 56.7%, and segregating when the standard deviation between donors exceeded 5%. A statistical classification framework was developed to diagnose cytomegalovirus status using the catalog of TCR beta chain sequences. V and J gene assignment, in a later analysis, came from comparing TCR nucleotide sequences with IMGT/GENE-DB human TR gene sequences. A later analysis assigned CDR3 sequences and most-parsimonious VDJ recombination scenarios with the TCRdist pipeline. A later analysis defined each TCR beta chain by its CDR3 amino acid sequence plus V-gene family, and excluded reads lacking a unique V-gene family. A later analysis removed over 500 highly shared, low-generation-probability nucleotide sequences to deal with suspected cross-contamination and a sequencing artifact. A later analysis calculated a clonal expansion index for each public chain from normalized within-repertoire ranks of inferred template counts. A later analysis computed generation probabilities with a VDJ recombination model fitted to out-of-frame rearrangements, and checked the results against IGoR. In a later analysis, hypergeometric tests were used to score TCR-TCR, TCR-HLA and TCR-CMV co-occurrence, with a repertoire-size bias correction applied to TCR pairs. To estimate false discovery rates, a later analysis permuted the HLA or CMV assignments 20 times. In a later analysis, co-occurring TCRs were grouped using DBSCAN, and TCRdist sequence similarity was added for clustering within HLA-allele-positive subsets. Repertoires with fewer than 30,000 or more than 120,000 public chains were left out of co-occurrence clustering, as were a handful of repertoires with anomalous nucleotide sharing. In TCRdb, the immuneACCESS table is reduced to in-frame sequences with V and J assigned. These tables do not hold every clone; where another copy was compared, an unresolved V gene accounts for under half, and the others remain unexplained. The DNA gave D and trimming, while V, J and clone size come from that table. Recorded for this sample are under 200,000 clones; roughly 82% of them occurred a single time. The ten largest clones capture around 0.52% of the sample.

The sequence came from a woman aged 45-60 years in good health and CMV-seronegative. The V gene is TRBV6-6 and the J gene is TRBJ1-2; no D gene can be assigned with confidence. Sequencing input: PBMCs. The CDR3 amino acid sequence is: CASSYITNYGYTF. The bases are TGTGCCAGCAGTTACATAACTAACTATGGCTACACCTTC.